This entry lists 24 T cell receptor beta chains sequenced from one sample in a study of blood T cell repertoires in COVID-19 (dated by TCRdb to 2020 to 2022). Library preparation used the immunoSEQ multiplex PCR assay. TCRdb limited this immuneACCESS table to in-frame rearrangements with V and J called. A share of clones is missing; checked studies link under half to unresolved V genes, and the rest is unexplained. Recorded for this sample are around 99,000 clones; about nine tenths of them occurred a single time. The ten most abundant clones make up 1% to 1.5% of the sample. Sequencing used peripheral blood. The receptors originated from a woman in her 30s with acute or convalescent COVID-19.

The rearrangement uses TRBV5-6 and TRBJ2-7, with 10 bases aligning to TRBD2. This CDR3 is 15 amino acids long. The germline CDR1 and CDR2 sequences are SGHDT and YYEEEE. V gave up 0 bases and J gave up 3 bases; unmatched junction bases: 3. CDR3: CASSLGGLARYEQYF. In DNA form, the CDR3 reads TGTGCCAGCAGCTTGGGGGGACTAGCGCGCTACGAGCAGTACTTC.

The chain employs TRBV28 and TRBJ2-7; TRBD2 is a possible D gene (5 bases). With 3 bases removed from V and 0 bases from J, the gap between germline ends came to 12 bases. The CDR3 extends over 15 amino acids. CDR1 MDHEN and CDR2 SYDVKM come from the germline V gene. In DNA form, the CDR3 reads TGTGCCAGCAGTTTGGGCGGGTTGAGCTCCTACGAGCAGTACTTC. It is translated as CASSLGGLSSYEQYF.

This chain connects TRBV29-1 to TRBJ2-4; D might be TRBD2 (6 bases). Trimming left V 3 bases short and J 3 bases short, with 21 bases between. The CDR3 sequence is 17 residues long. Germline CDR1 and CDR2: SQVTM and ANQGSEA. CDR3: CSVEKAKPGEVKNIQYF. CDR3 nucleotides: TGCAGCGTTGAGAAGGCTAAACCGGGAGAAGTCAAAAACATTCAGTACTTC.

This sequence joins TRBV15 and TRBJ2-5; no clear D gene. Looked up from germline, CDR1 is LNHNV and CDR2 is YYDKDF (reference sequence). CDR3 length: 14 amino acids. CDR3 residues: CATRSGSVGETQYF. The DNA of the CDR3 is TGTGCGACGCGCTCGGGTTCGGTTGGGGAGACCCAGTACTTC.

This clone was observed a handful of times. The chain uses TRBV5-1 and TRBJ1-5; 9 bases fit TRBD1. CDR1 SGHRS and CDR2 YFSETQ come from the germline V gene. V trimming: 4 bases; J trimming: 2 bases; junction bases outside the gene matches: 7. This CDR3 is built from 16 residues. The CDR3 region has the DNA TGCGCCAGCAGCCAGGGGGACAGGGAAGGCAATCAGCCCCAGCATTTT. Translated: CASSQGDREGNQPQHF.

Points on this clone: Other DNA variants within this sample encode the same CDR3. The chain has TRBV2 and TRBJ2-1, with D perhaps matching TRBD2 (6 bases). This CDR3 is 12 amino acids long. Germline CDR1 and CDR2: SNHLY and FYNNEI. V was clipped by 0 bases and J by 9 bases, with 6 bases between them. The CDR3 sequence is CASSEAGGEQFF. The CDR3 DNA reads TGTGCCAGCAGTGAAGCGGGAGGTGAGCAGTTCTTC.

This chain joins TRBV29-1 and TRBJ2-3, with 9 bases matching TRBD2. The CDR3 runs 15 residues. Germline V gene data show CDR1 as SQVTM and CDR2 as ANQGSEA. V trimming: 2 bases; J trimming: 4 bases; junction bases outside the gene matches: 7. This CDR3 reads CSVENAGGPADTQYF. The CDR3 DNA reads as TGCAGCGTTGAAAATGCGGGAGGGCCAGCAGATACGCAGTATTTT.

The chain combines TRBV5-1 with TRBJ1-3; perhaps TRBD1 as D (6 bases). The germline gives CDR1 SGHRS, CDR2 YFSETQ. This CDR3 spans 18 amino acids. The germline V and J ends were trimmed by 0 bases and 0 bases, with 16 bases remaining between them. CDR3 sequence reads: CASSLGAGGASSGNTIYF. The CDR3 DNA follows: TGCGCCAGCAGCTTGGGTGCCGGGGGGGCGAGCTCTGGAAACACCATATATTTT.

The V gene is TRBV5-3, the J gene TRBJ1-2; 11 nucleotides agree with TRBD1. TRBV5-3 is reported as an ORF; its role is uncertain. V shed 3 bases, J shed 2 bases, and the junction held 12 bases outside the gene matches. The CDR3 is made up of 18 amino acids. The CDR3 nucleotides are TGTGCCAGAAGCTCGCCACGGGACAGGGGGTACCCAAACTATGGCTACACCTTC. Amino acids: CARSSPRDRGYPNYGYTF.

This chain uses TRBV7-9 with TRBJ1-4; TRBD1 agrees at 11 bases. Germline V gives CDR1 SEHNR, CDR2 FQNEAQ (reference sequence). This CDR3 is built from 18 residues. Germline trimming cut 3 bases from V and 5 bases from J; bases unmatched to any gene: 11. CDR3 nucleotide sequence: TGTGCCAGCAGCTTTCCCGGGACAGGGGGGAGCTGGAATGAAAAACTGTTTTTT. Its protein is CASSFPGTGGSWNEKLFF.

The V call is TRBV9, the J call TRBJ1-2, with D perhaps TRBD1 (5 bases). Germline V lookup: CDR1 SGDLS, CDR2 YYNGEE. The CDR3 extends over 15 amino acids. V was shortened by 1 base and J by 6 bases, with 16 bases between the two germline ends. DNA of the CDR3: TGTGCCAGCAGCGTACAGGCAGGGATCCGTGATGGCTACACCTTC. Translation gives CASSVQAGIRDGYTF. Complete variable domain (other parts from reference TRBV9 and TRBJ1-2): DSGVTQTPKHLITATGQRVTLRCSPRSGDLSVYWYQQSLDQGLQFLIQYYNGEERAKGNILERFSAQQFPDLHSELNLSSLELGDSALYFCASSVQAGIRDGYTFGSGTRLTVV.

This chain uses TRBV29-1 with TRBJ2-1; a weak D match, TRBD1 (5 bases). Germline-derived CDR1 and CDR2 are SQVTM and ANQGSEA. This CDR3 has 13 residues. Trimming cost V 5 bases and J 7 bases, with 15 bases left between them. CDR3 nucleotides: TGCAGCGTTTCAGGGCCCTCCTTTAATGAGCAGTTCTTC. Its protein product is CSVSGPSFNEQFF.

The gene calls are TRBV11-2 and TRBJ1-1, with 8 bases lining up with TRBD1. In germline, CDR1 is SGHAT, CDR2 FQNNGV. The V segment lost 5 bases and the J segment 5 bases; nucleotides outside the gene matches: 10. The CDR3 length is 15 residues. CDR3 protein: CASSRTGTGGTEAFF. DNA for the CDR3: TGTGCCAGCAGCCGAACAGGGACAGGTGGGACTGAAGCTTTCTTT.

The J gene is TRBJ1-1, the V gene TRBV3-1 (or the pseudogene TRBV3-2); no reliable D call. Germline V gene data show CDR1 as LGHDT and CDR2 as YNNKEL (reference sequence). V gave up 4 bases and J gave up 5 bases, with 17 bases separating them. This CDR3 comprises 15 residues. The CDR3 DNA sequence: TGTGCCAGCAGCCCCGGTATCAATCTCCATACTGAAGCTTTCTTT. Amino acid sequence: CASSPGINLHTEAFF.

J is TRBJ2-1 and V is TRBV11-3; D might be TRBD1 (5 bases). Trimming stripped 3 bases from V and 5 bases from J, with 8 bases between. Germline CDR1 and CDR2: SGHNT and YENEEA. This CDR3 has 13 residues. The DNA of the CDR3 is TGTGCCAGCAGCTTTACAGGTAACAATGAGCAGTTCTTC. It is translated as CASSFTGNNEQFF.

This chain links TRBV7-6 with TRBJ2-1; 8 bases match TRBD2. Losses at the gene ends were 1 base for V and 5 bases for J; bases not matched to a gene: 4. The germline V gene encodes CDR1 SGHVS and CDR2 FNYEAQ. The CDR3 consists of 15 residues. CDR3 amino acids: CASSLGLAGDNEQFF. CDR3 sequence (DNA): TGTGCCAGCAGCTTAGGCCTAGCGGGTGACAATGAGCAGTTCTTC.

V gene TRBV4-3 combines with J gene TRBJ1-5, with D uncertain. The CDR3 totals 14 residues. V lost 2 bases and J lost 4, with 9 bases in between. CDR1 is LGHNA and CDR2 is YSLEER in the germline V gene. The DNA for the CDR3 is TGCGCCAGCAGCCAACGATGGGCAAATCAGCCCCAGCATTTT. It codes for CASSQRWANQPQHF.

The chain joins TRBV3-1 (or the pseudogene TRBV3-2) to TRBJ2-3; TRBD2 matches 9 bases. V gave up 4 bases and J gave up 3 bases; unmatched junction bases: 2. This CDR3 spans 14 amino acids. Germline CDR1 is LGHDT and CDR2 is YNNKEL (reference sequence). The CDR3 bases are TGTGCCAGCAGCCGACTAGCGGAAACAGATACGCAGTATTTT. This translates into CASSRLAETDTQYF.

The chain employs TRBV3-1 (or the pseudogene TRBV3-2) and TRBJ2-7; weak D call: TRBD1 (5 bases). From germline, CDR1 is LGHDT and CDR2 YNNKEL (reference sequence). The ends were cut back, 5 bases at V and 4 bases at J, with 12 bases in the middle. This CDR3 is 13 amino acids long. As DNA, the CDR3 is TGTGCCAGCAGCTATGGGGCAAGATACGAGCAGTACTTC. It translates to CASSYGARYEQYF.

The chain recombines TRBV2 with TRBJ2-1; TRBD2 is a possible D gene (5 bases). Trimming took off 5 bases at V and 7 bases at J, with 6 bases between the two ends. Germline CDR1 SNHLY, CDR2 FYNNEI. CDR3 size: 11 residues. The CDR3: CASSPGNEQFF. CDR3 nucleotides: TGTGCCAGCAGTCCGGGGAATGAGCAGTTCTTC.

This chain joins TRBV27 and TRBJ1-2; 7 bases fit TRBD1. V dropped 5 bases and J dropped 0; count of bases not matched to a gene: 6. Germline values: CDR1 MNHEY, CDR2 SMNVEV (reference sequence). The CDR3 length is 15 residues. The CDR3 protein is CASSPYRGTNYGYTF. The CDR3 DNA reads TGTGCCAGCAGTCCCTACAGGGGAACTAACTATGGCTACACCTTC.

V and J are TRBV6-5 and TRBJ2-1; tentative D call: TRBD1 (5 bases). CDR3 length: 12 amino acids. Germline V gene lookup returns CDR1 MNHEY and CDR2 SVGAGI. Between the trimmed V and J ends, which lost 6 bases and 8 bases, there was a span of 11 bases. The CDR3, as DNA: TGTGCCAGCAGCCGCCAGGGTCATGAGCAGTTCTTC. The encoded protein is CASSRQGHEQFF.

The V and J genes are TRBV15 and TRBJ1-2; 7 bases are shared with TRBD1. V dropped 0 bases and J dropped 8; count of bases not matched to a gene: 15. Germline V gene data show CDR1 as LNHNV and CDR2 as YYDKDF (reference sequence). This CDR3 spans 17 amino acids. This CDR3 is CATSREPGGLRSGGYTF. The CDR3 DNA sequence: TGTGCCACCAGCAGAGAGCCAGGGGGTCTTAGGAGTGGAGGCTACACCTTC.

The table lists this clone with a count of one. DNA for the CDR3: TGTGCCAGCAGTTTTCTAGCGCCCGGGGGAGCGTCCTACAATGAGCAGTTCTTC. Residues: CASSFLAPGGASYNEQFF. The V and J genes are TRBV27 and TRBJ2-1; the D gene is possibly TRBD2 (6 bases). Germline values: CDR1 MNHEY, CDR2 SMNVEV (reference sequence). The V gene lost 3 bases and the J gene lost 1 base, with 19 bases spanning the gap. The CDR3 has 18 residues.